This T cell receptor (beta chain) was identified during a study of blood T cell repertoires in COVID-19. Study context: Acute and convalescent COVID-19 samples came from the United States, Italy and Spain. The cDNA or gDNA used as material had been derived from T cells, B-cell-depleted T cells, or PBMCs.

In the original workflow: Using reference gene primer amplification, nucleated cell counts were estimated. Method: immunoSEQ multiplex PCR; TCRdb's copy keeps in-frame clones and lacks some. V, J and clone size reflect that table, while D and trimming were determined from the DNA. The top ten hold under 15% of the sample, which has nearly 90,000 clones, 72% seen once. In germline, CDR1 is LGHNA, CDR2 YSLEER. The CDR3 length is 16 residues. V was pared by 0 bases and J by 7 bases, with 9 bases of the junction left unmatched. This sequence was found in a woman at least 80 years old with acute or convalescent COVID-19. The gene calls are TRBV4-3 and TRBJ1-2; 9 nucleotides align to TRBD1. The specimen was peripheral blood. The DNA for the CDR3 is TGCGCCAGCAGCCAAGACCCAAAGGGACAGGGCGGTGGCTACACCTTC. Translated: CASSQDPKGQGGGYTF.